This T cell receptor (beta chain) was obtained from a study of T cells after yellow fever vaccination. Across the whole study: Preparation used SMART-Seq v4 Ultra Low Input for the low-cell-number fractions.

The CDR3 loop spans 14 amino acids. CDR1 SGHTA and CDR2 FQGNSA come from the germline V gene. J gave up 4 bases and V 1 base, and 4 bases lay outside the gene matches. Template-switching 5'RACE yielded the TCR cDNA; a universal primer site and UMIs were added in the process. MiXCR, applied by TCRdb to the 5' RACE reads, yields one record per CDR3 protein. The data show 200,000 to 250,000 distinct CDR3 sequences, with about 3% seen just once and around 3.3% held by the top ten. Concerning this clonotype: Its antigen is undetermined.

Study-wide results and limits: Reappearance after the booster was seen for most primary-vaccination clones, at roughly 96% CD4 and 70% to 90% CD8.

The receptor was isolated from a man younger than 30 who received the YFV17D yellow fever vaccine. The rearrangement uses TRBV7-2 and TRBJ2-7, with 7 bases that match TRBD1. The sequences come from CD4+ T cells sorted from PBMCs, collected 10 days after the yellow fever booster vaccination. CDR3 sequence reads: CASSLDRGWYEQYV. The DNA for the CDR3 is TGTGCCAGCAGCTTAGACAGGGGATGGTACGAGCAGTACGTC.